This T cell receptor (beta chain) was identified in a study of blood T cells in healthy people across ages. Trimming cost V 7 bases and J 7 bases; bases outside gene matches: 17. Germline CDR1 SEHNR, CDR2 FQNEAQ (reference sequence). The CDR3 is 16 amino acids. A J-beta primer mix and a sample-barcoded 5' primer were used in a second PCR of about 7 to 11 cycles. TCRdb reanalysed the 5' RACE reads using MiXCR and keeps one entry per CDR3 protein. In the table there are some 1.8 million distinct CDR3 sequences, approximately 39% of which are singletons. Total RNA was isolated from each sample in quantities of at least 6 micrograms.

The chain combines TRBV7-9 with TRBJ2-5, with TRBD2 identical over 8 bases. The sample was blood. The clonotype originates from a human donor in good health. CDR3 sequence: CASTVNLAGPIRTQYF. The CDR3 DNA reads TGTGCCAGCACCGTAAACCTAGCGGGTCCCATTCGGACCCAGTACTTC.